The entry below describes one TCR beta chain. Its antigen remains undetermined. No much larger clone is present one base from it, and per-base qualities are unavailable. The sample is drawn from a study of blood T cell repertoires in COVID-19 (dated by TCRdb to 2018 to 2020). Broadly, across the study: Samples covering the acute and convalescent phases of COVID-19 were provided by collaborators in the United States, Italy and Spain. Subjects who had been exposed to COVID-19, were actively infected with it, or had recovered from it provided the deeply sampled blood TCRbeta repertoires that made up the dataset. The sample metadata nearly always contained a de-identified subject ID, COVID-19 status, age in years and sex. The repertoires were released in a freely available public database meant as a resource for research on the immune response to SARS-CoV-2. The samples were drawn from two sources: the first 160 participants of the ongoing ImmuneRACE study, and about 1,300 subjects contributed by 6 global collaborators. HLA class I and class II types, where available, came from metadata supplied by the sample provider rather than from assay-based typing. The material from the prospective study consisted of cDNA or gDNA derived from T cells, B-cell-depleted T cells, or PBMCs. Beyond this particular receptor, the publication reports: How much clinical and demographic metadata was included differed by source and by participant, and the metadata was provided uncurated.

TCRbeta CDR3 regions were amplified from genomic DNA by means of the immunoSEQ Assay, a bias-controlled multiplex PCR. On the authors' methods: The number of nucleated cells in each sample was estimated from the amplification of reference gene primers within the assay. To quantify the absolute abundance of each unique TCRbeta CDR3 rearrangement, sequence reads were collapsed and filtered. Productive Simpson clonality was computed per sample as the square root of Simpson's diversity index over productive rearrangements. TCRdb carries this immuneACCESS record with in-frame sequences only. Its versions omit some clonotypes, under half of them owing to an unresolved V gene in the studies checked, with the rest unexplained. The V and J calls and the clone size are those of that table, but D and trimming were determined from the DNA. This sample lists approximately 200,000 clones; more than 85% were detected once. About 1.1% of the sample goes to the ten largest clones.

From a lookup of the germline V gene (reference sequence), CDR1 and CDR2 are GTSNPN and SVGIG. The cysteine opens and the phenylalanine closes a CDR3 of 15 amino acids. This entry keeps only the CDR3 DNA: 45 bases, framed from base 1. Germline trimming: 0 bases from V, 9 bases from J; junction bases outside gene matches: 8. The collaborating institutions used their own protocols to collect whole blood in K2EDTA tubes. For TCRbeta analysis, collaborators shipped samples in one of three forms: frozen whole blood, isolated PBMCs, or DNA extracted from either of those sample types. Specimen: peripheral blood. The TCR comes from a man aged 25-45 years with acute or convalescent COVID-19. The chain employs TRBV30 and TRBJ2-1, and 10 bases in between align with TRBD2. The DNA reads TGTGCCTGGAGTGTGGGTCTAGCGGGAGTGGGTGAGCAGTTCTTC. Its amino acids are CAWSVGLAGVGEQFF.